Below, 12 T cell receptor beta chains from the same sample are listed, as sequenced in a study of Ad26.COV2.S vaccination and SARS-CoV-2 variants. Method: immunoSEQ multiplex PCR; TCRdb's copy keeps in-frame clones and lacks some. The sample has roughly 700,000 clones, around 90% seen once. Described treatment: some 19 received Ad26.COV2.S at low or high dose, single or two shots; several received placebo; per-sample allocation not given. The investigators took samples on day 63 after the first vaccine or placebo injection. The sample was peripheral blood, taken in a trial of Ad26.COV2.S vaccine versus placebo. All receptors come from a person aged 18-60 years who received the Ad26.COV2.S COVID-19 vaccine or a placebo.

A note on this clone: Other DNA sequences in this sample translate to the same CDR3. The V and J genes are TRBV6-5 and TRBJ1-5, with 7 bases lining up with TRBD1. This CDR3 has 13 residues. CDR1 is MNHEY and CDR2 is SVGAGI in the germline V gene. Trimming took 6 bases from V and 7 from J; bases not matched to a gene: 6. The CDR3 here is CASSFDRDQPQHF. In nucleotides, the CDR3 is TGTGCCAGCAGCTTTGACAGGGACCAGCCCCAGCATTTT.

The V call is TRBV3-1 (or the pseudogene TRBV3-2), the J call TRBJ2-1, with 9 bases fitting TRBD2. The trim removed 4 bases at V and 5 bases at J, leaving 6 bases unmatched. Germline values: CDR1 LGHDT, CDR2 YNNKEL (reference sequence). CDR3 length: 15 amino acids. The CDR3, as DNA: TGTGCCAGCAGCCGGGCTAGCGGGATGGACAATGAGCAGTTCTTC. This codes for CASSRASGMDNEQFF.

In its sample, this clone was seen once. This chain connects TRBV5-1 to TRBJ1-2, with a tentative D call TRBD1 (6 bases). Trimming left V 5 bases short and J 8 bases short, with 19 bases between. This CDR3 has 14 residues. The germline CDR1 and CDR2 sequences are SGHRS and YFSETQ. CDR3 DNA sequence: TGCGCCAGCAGATCTGACCCCAGGGGACTCGGCTACACCTTC. Amino acid sequence: CASRSDPRGLGYTF.

The chain is built from TRBV7-2 and TRBJ2-7; the D is unclear. The CDR3 totals 15 residues. Germline assignment: CDR1 SGHTA and CDR2 FQGNSA. Trimming removed 5 bases from V and 9 bases from J, with 23 bases in between. The CDR3 loop is CASSRTGSWNGVQYF. CDR3 bases: TGTGCCAGCAGCCGGACGGGTTCTTGGAATGGGGTGCAGTACTTC.

The V gene is TRBV19, the J gene TRBJ1-6, with a possible D match to TRBD1 (6 bases). The CDR3 runs to 15 residues. V was trimmed by 7 bases and J by 9 bases, leaving 19 bases between them. The germline gives CDR1 LNHDA, CDR2 SQIVND (reference sequence). Here the CDR3 reads CASTPRGGAISPLHF. As DNA, the CDR3 is TGTGCCAGTACCCCGCGAGGGGGGGCCATTTCACCCCTCCACTTT.

This chain joins TRBV6-5 and TRBJ2-2; 9 nucleotides line up with TRBD1. V lost 7 bases to trimming and J lost 5 bases; unmatched junction nucleotides: 5. This CDR3 region has 14 residues. Per the germline V gene, CDR1 is MNHEY and CDR2 is SVGAGI. CDR3 sequence (DNA): TGTGCCAGCAACCGGGACAGGGAAACCGGGGAGCTGTTTTTT. Encoded protein: CASNRDRETGELFF.

The J gene is TRBJ2-5, the V gene TRBV3-1 (or the pseudogene TRBV3-2), with D perhaps matching TRBD1 (6 bases). Germline CDR1 LGHDT, CDR2 YNNKEL (reference sequence). Trimming took 1 base from V and 1 from J, leaving 7 bases between them. The CDR3 sequence is 14 residues long. The CDR3 DNA reads TGTGCCAGCAGCCAAGTGGGGGCCCAAGAGACCCAGTACTTC. This codes for CASSQVGAQETQYF.

The chain carries TRBV20-1 and TRBJ2-6; D is perhaps TRBD1 (5 bases). The V gene's germline CDR1 is DFQATT and CDR2 SNEGSKA (reference sequence). This CDR3 is 16 amino acids long. Deletions cut 3 bases from V and 0 bases from J, with 12 bases between. The CDR3 region has the DNA TGCAGTGCTAGTGGGGCCCAGTACTCTGGGGCCAACGTCCTGACTTTC. This translates into CSASGAQYSGANVLTF.

The chain couples TRBV3-1 (or the pseudogene TRBV3-2) to TRBJ2-1, with D possibly TRBD1 on 6 matching bases. This CDR3 comprises 13 residues. Looked up from germline, CDR1 is LGHDT and CDR2 is YNNKEL (reference sequence). V lost 4 bases and J lost 6, with 10 bases in between. The DNA of the CDR3 is TGTGCCAGCAGCCCAACAGGGCTCAATGAGCAGTTCTTC. It codes for CASSPTGLNEQFF.

V usage is TRBV30 and J usage is TRBJ1-3; possible D gene TRBD1, 5 bases. V was clipped by 2 bases and J by 0 bases, with 11 bases between them. The CDR3 loop spans 15 amino acids. Germline values: CDR1 GTSNPN, CDR2 SVGIG (reference sequence). The CDR3 region is CAWSWGGSSGNTIYF. The CDR3 DNA is TGTGCCTGGAGTTGGGGGGGGAGCTCTGGAAACACCATATATTTT.

This sequence joins TRBV12-3 or TRBV12-4 and TRBJ2-5; D possibly corresponds to TRBD2 (5 bases). CDR3 length: 13 amino acids. Trimming left V 5 bases short and J 4 bases short, with 11 bases between. DNA of the CDR3: TGTGCCAGCAGTCCACTAGATGGAGAGACCCAGTACTTC. This gives the protein CASSPLDGETQYF.

V is TRBV5-4 and J is TRBJ2-7; 7 bases fit TRBD2. V was pared by 0 bases and J by 3 bases, with 6 bases of the junction left unmatched. CDR3 length equals 15 residues. The germline gives CDR1 SGHNT, CDR2 YYREEE (reference sequence). This CDR3 is CASSLESSGLYEQYF. The CDR3 coding sequence is TGTGCCAGCAGCTTGGAGTCTAGCGGCCTCTACGAGCAGTACTTC.